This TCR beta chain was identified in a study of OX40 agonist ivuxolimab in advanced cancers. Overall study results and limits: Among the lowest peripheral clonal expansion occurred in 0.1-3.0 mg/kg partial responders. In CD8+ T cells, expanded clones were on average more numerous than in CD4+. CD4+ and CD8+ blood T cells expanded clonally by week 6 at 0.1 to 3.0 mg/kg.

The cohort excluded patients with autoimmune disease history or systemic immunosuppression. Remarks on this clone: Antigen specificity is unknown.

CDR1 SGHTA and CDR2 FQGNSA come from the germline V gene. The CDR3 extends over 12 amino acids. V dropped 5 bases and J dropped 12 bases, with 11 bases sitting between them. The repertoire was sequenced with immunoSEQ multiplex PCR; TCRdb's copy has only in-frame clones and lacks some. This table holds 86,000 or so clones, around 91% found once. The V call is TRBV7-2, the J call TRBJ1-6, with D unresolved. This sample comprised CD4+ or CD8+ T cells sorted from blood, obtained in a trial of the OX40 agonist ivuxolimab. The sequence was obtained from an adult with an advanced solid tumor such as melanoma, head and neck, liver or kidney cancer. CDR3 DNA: TGTGCCAGCAGCCCCTCGGCCAGACCCCTCCACTTT. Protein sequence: CASSPSARPLHF.